This T cell receptor beta chain was sequenced in a study of vaccination effects on CD4 cells after COVID-19. Across the whole study: Participants each got two BNT162b2 or mRNA-1273 vaccine doses.

Sequenced by immunoSEQ multiplex PCR; TCRdb stores in-frame clones only, minus some. The table has about 41,000 clones, under 75% seen once; the top ten hold roughly 25%. Ahead of sequencing, the ViraFEST assay grew antigen-specific CD4+ T cells using viral peptide pools. At the end of roughly 9 days of culture, CD4+ T cells were isolated. Previously uninfected by SARS-CoV-2, the vaccine recipients also showed negative nucleocapsid antibodies. Supplemented with 8.5 to 10 IU/ml IL-2 and about 10 ug/ml peptides, a few million PBMC per well were kept in culture. Replacing half the medium with IL-2 medium was done on days 3 and 7. Points on this clone: Its antigen is currently unknown.

Findings and limits, study-wide: Only a single clone (1 of 255 vaccine-induced clones in healthy vaccinees) cross-reacted with common cold coronaviruses.

This CDR3 is 16 amino acids long. The V end was cut by 7 bases, the J end by 0 bases, with 17 bases between. Germline assignment: CDR1 SGHVS and CDR2 FNYEAQ. This clonotype was obtained from a human donor who received a COVID-19 vaccine. Here the sequenced sample was CD4+ T cells from PBMCs cultured with HCoV-OC43 spike peptides, taken before COVID-19 vaccination. Subset denoted: HCoV-OC43 spike overlapping peptide pool stimulation. This sequence joins TRBV7-6 and TRBJ2-3; D may be TRBD1 (6 bases). The CDR3 loop reads CASKANLGASTDTQYF. CDR3 nucleotides: TGTGCCAGCAAGGCTAATCTGGGGGCCAGCACAGATACGCAGTATTTT.